What follows are 16 T cell receptor beta chains derived from one specimen sequenced in a study of CD8 T cells in Susac syndrome. An input of roughly 0.5 to 1 ug of RNA was subjected to reverse transcription using random hexamers. Using its own MiXCR run on the immunoSEQ multiplex PCR reads, TCRdb lists one record per CDR3 protein. In the table there are 100,000 to 150,000 distinct CDR3 sequences, approximately 94% of which are singletons. Material: CD4+ T cells from PBMCs. The source is a human donor with multiple sclerosis.

V gene TRBV20-1 combines with J gene TRBJ2-7, with a tentative D call TRBD2 (5 bases). V was pared by 3 bases and J by 3 bases, with 9 bases between. From germline, CDR1 is DFQATT and CDR2 SNEGSKA (reference sequence). This CDR3 is 12 amino acids long. The CDR3 is CSARDGIYEQYF. Here the CDR3 DNA reads TGCAGTGCTAGGGACGGGATCTACGAGCAGTACTTC.

The V gene is TRBV19, the J gene TRBJ2-7; D may match TRBD1 or TRBD2 (6 bases each). The CDR3 is 16 amino acids. The germline V gene encodes CDR1 LNHDA and CDR2 SQIVND (reference sequence). Trimming took off 3 bases at V and 1 base at J, with 16 bases between the two ends. The CDR3 coding sequence is TGTGCCAGTAGTATGGTAAGGGGGGACCAATCCTACGAGCAGTACTTC. Residues: CASSMVRGDQSYEQYF.

The chain has TRBV5-1 and TRBJ2-7, with D perhaps matching TRBD1 or TRBD2 (5 bases each). Trimming pared 4 bases from V and 3 bases from J, leaving 11 bases between. Germline V gene sequence: CDR1 SGHRS, CDR2 YFSETQ. The CDR3 extends over 13 amino acids. The CDR3 is CASSTEGHYEQYF. CDR3 sequence (DNA): TGCGCCAGCAGCACTGAGGGGCACTACGAGCAGTACTTC.

The table lists this clonotype with a count of one. The rearrangement uses TRBV29-1 and TRBJ2-3; possible D gene TRBD1, 5 bases. The CDR3 consists of 13 residues. Germline V gene lookup returns CDR1 SQVTM and CDR2 ANQGSEA. The germline V and J ends were trimmed by 4 bases and 4 bases, with 12 bases remaining between them. The CDR3, as DNA: TGCAGCGTTGGGCAGGGTATCGCAGATACGCAGTATTTT. It codes for CSVGQGIADTQYF.

V is TRBV12-3 or TRBV12-4 and J is TRBJ1-1; D remains unclear. Deletions cut 5 bases from V and 4 bases from J, with 14 bases between. The CDR3 spans 14 residues. The CDR3 DNA is TGTGCCAGCAGTCTCCCCCCAGGATCCACTGAAGCTTTCTTT. It encodes CASSLPPGSTEAFF.

The chain employs TRBV20-1 and TRBJ1-2; TRBD1 matches at 9 bases. With V trimmed by 4 bases and J by 3 bases, 6 bases remained unmatched. There are 14 residues in the CDR3. The germline gives CDR1 DFQATT, CDR2 SNEGSKA (reference sequence). The CDR3 loop is CSAIPGQGDYGYTF. The CDR3 nucleotides are TGCAGTGCTATCCCGGGACAGGGTGACTATGGCTACACCTTC.

The genes are TRBV10-3 and TRBJ2-5; TRBD1 agrees at 8 bases. The length of the CDR3 is 14 residues. V was pared by 2 bases and J by 5 bases, with 4 bases of the junction left unmatched. Germline CDR1 and CDR2: ENHRY and SYGVKD. The CDR3 protein is CAISEGTGGETQYF. In DNA, the CDR3 is TGTGCCATCAGTGAGGGGACAGGAGGGGAGACCCAGTACTTC.

The chain couples TRBV30 to TRBJ1-1; 8 nucleotides agree with TRBD1. CDR1 and CDR2 (germline): GTSNPN, SVGIG (reference sequence). V lost 2 bases to trimming and J lost 5 bases; unmatched junction nucleotides: 7. The CDR3 consists of 14 residues. The CDR3 loop is CAWSIGQGWTEAFF. The CDR3 DNA reads as TGTGCCTGGAGTATAGGACAGGGTTGGACTGAAGCTTTCTTT.

The J gene is TRBJ2-7, the V gene TRBV6-2 or TRBV6-3, with a tentative D call TRBD2 (5 bases). CDR1 is MNHEY and CDR2 is SVGEGT in the germline V gene. Trimming shortened V by 8 bases and J by 4 bases, and 12 bases separated the two germline ends. This CDR3 contains 12 residues. The CDR3, as DNA: TGTGCCAGCGGCAGCGGTGGGTACGAGCAGTACTTC. It translates to CASGSGGYEQYF.

This chain uses TRBV7-2 with TRBJ1-2; D perhaps matches TRBD1 (5 bases). The germline V and J ends were trimmed by 3 bases and 6 bases, with 11 bases remaining between them. The CDR3 consists of 13 residues. Per the germline V gene, CDR1 is SGHTA and CDR2 is FQGNSA. CDR3 protein: CASSFVQGDGYTF. In DNA, the CDR3 is TGTGCCAGCAGCTTCGTCCAGGGAGATGGCTACACCTTC.

This CDR3 is CAIRSAPDTQYF. CDR3 sequence (DNA): TGTGCCATCAGATCCGCGCCGGATACGCAGTATTTT. The V call is TRBV10-3, the J call TRBJ2-3; D is undetermined. The germline CDR1 and CDR2 sequences are ENHRY and SYGVKD. V lost 6 bases and J 6 bases, leaving 10 bases between the germline ends. The CDR3 length is 12 residues.

J is TRBJ2-7 and V is TRBV27; 8 bases fit TRBD1. The CDR3 is 14 amino acids. The trim removed 8 bases at V and 3 bases at J, leaving 9 bases unmatched. Germline loops: CDR1 MNHEY, CDR2 SMNVEV (reference sequence). Written as DNA, the CDR3 is TGTGCCAGCGGATTCAGGGGGCCCAACTACGAGCAGTACTTC. As protein: CASGFRGPNYEQYF.

This chain connects TRBV15 to TRBJ1-1, with D maybe TRBD1 (5 bases). This CDR3 region has 15 residues. Trimming stripped 0 bases from V and 4 bases from J, with 12 bases between. From germline, CDR1 is LNHNV and CDR2 YYDKDF (reference sequence). This chain's CDR3 is CATSRDKGLGTEAFF. The CDR3 DNA follows: TGTGCCACCAGCAGAGATAAGGGGTTGGGCACTGAAGCTTTCTTT. Supplemented by reference TRBV15 and TRBJ1-1, the full variable domain reads DAMVIQNPRYQVTQFGKPVTLSCSQTLNHNVMYWYQQKSSQAPKLLFHYYDKDFNNEADTPDNFQSRRPNTSFCFLDIRSPGLGDTAMYLCATSRDKGLGTEAFFGQGTRLTVV.

The table lists this clonotype with a few counts. This sequence joins TRBV28 and TRBJ1-1; D possibly corresponds to TRBD1 (6 bases). The germline CDR1 and CDR2 sequences are MDHEN and SYDVKM. V was clipped by 2 bases and J by 2 bases, with 9 bases between them. This CDR3 contains 14 residues. The CDR3 spells CASSLTGPNTEAFF. For the CDR3, the DNA is TGTGCCAGCAGTTTAACAGGGCCTAACACTGAAGCTTTCTTT. Full variable domain (remainder filled in from reference TRBV28 and TRBJ1-1): DVKVTQSSRYLVKRTGEKVFLECVQDMDHENMFWYRQDPGLGLRLIYFSYDVKMKEKGDIPEGYSVSREKKERFSLILESASTNQTSMYLCASSLTGPNTEAFFGQGTRLTVV.

V usage is TRBV19 and J usage is TRBJ1-1, with D unclear. Deletions cut 9 bases from V and 1 base from J, with 15 bases between. CDR1 and CDR2 from the germline V gene are LNHDA and SQIVND (reference sequence). This CDR3 comprises 14 residues. CDR3 region: CASCLGGPNTEAFF. In DNA form, the CDR3 reads TGTGCCAGCTGCTTGGGAGGACCGAACACTGAAGCTTTCTTT.

This clonotype was observed a single time. V and J are TRBV2 and TRBJ2-1, with D maybe TRBD2 (6 bases). The CDR3 is 12 residues long. Trimming cost V 4 bases and J 9 bases, with 10 bases left between them. The germline gives CDR1 SNHLY, CDR2 FYNNEI. Here the CDR3 DNA reads TGTGCCAGCAGTGGGGACTTGGGTGAGCAGTTCTTC. It translates to CASSGDLGEQFF. The variable domain in full, completed from reference TRBV2 and TRBJ2-1, reads EPEVTQTPSHQVTQMGQEVILRCVPISNHLYFYWYRQILGQKVEFLVSFYNNEISEKSEIFDDQFSVERPDGSNFTLKIRSTKLEDSAMYFCASSGDLGEQFFGPGTRLTVL.